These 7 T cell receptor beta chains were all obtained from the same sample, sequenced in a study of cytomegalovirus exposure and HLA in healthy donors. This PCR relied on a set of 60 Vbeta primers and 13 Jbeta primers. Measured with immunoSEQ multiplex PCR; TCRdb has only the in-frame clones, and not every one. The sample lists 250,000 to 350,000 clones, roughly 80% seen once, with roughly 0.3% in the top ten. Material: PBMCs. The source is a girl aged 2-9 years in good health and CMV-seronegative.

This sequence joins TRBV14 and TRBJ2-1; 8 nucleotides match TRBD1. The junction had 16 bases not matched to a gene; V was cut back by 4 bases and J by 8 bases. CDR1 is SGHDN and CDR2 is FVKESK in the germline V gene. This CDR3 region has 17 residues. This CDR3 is CASSPAPGTGGFDEQFF. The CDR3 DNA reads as TGTGCCAGCAGCCCCGCACCCGGGACAGGAGGTTTCGATGAGCAGTTCTTC.

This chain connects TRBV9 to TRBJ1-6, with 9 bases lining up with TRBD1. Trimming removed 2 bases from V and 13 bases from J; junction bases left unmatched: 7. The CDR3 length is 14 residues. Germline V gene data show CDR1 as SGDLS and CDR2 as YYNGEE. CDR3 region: CASSVEQGAFPLHF. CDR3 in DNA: TGTGCCAGCAGCGTCGAACAGGGGGCCTTCCCCCTCCACTTT.

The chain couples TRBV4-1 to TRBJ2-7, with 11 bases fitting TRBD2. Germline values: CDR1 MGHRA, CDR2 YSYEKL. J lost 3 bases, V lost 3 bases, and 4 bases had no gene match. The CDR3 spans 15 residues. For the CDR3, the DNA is TGCGCCAGCAGCCAGGGACTAGCGGAACTCTACGAGCAGTACTTC. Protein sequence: CASSQGLAELYEQYF.

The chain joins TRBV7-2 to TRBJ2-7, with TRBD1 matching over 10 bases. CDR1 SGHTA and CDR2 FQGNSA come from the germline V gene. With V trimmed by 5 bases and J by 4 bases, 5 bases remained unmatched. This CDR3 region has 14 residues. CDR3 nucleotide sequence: TGTGCCAGCAGCGCCTCGGACAGGGGGTACGAGCAGTACTTC. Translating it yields CASSASDRGYEQYF.

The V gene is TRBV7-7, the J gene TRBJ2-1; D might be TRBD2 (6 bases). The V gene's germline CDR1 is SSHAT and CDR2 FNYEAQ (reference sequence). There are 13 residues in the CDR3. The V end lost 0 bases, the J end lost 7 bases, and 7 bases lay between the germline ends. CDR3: CASSLAGGNEQFF. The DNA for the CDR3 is TGTGCCAGCAGCTTAGCGGGAGGTAATGAGCAGTTCTTC.

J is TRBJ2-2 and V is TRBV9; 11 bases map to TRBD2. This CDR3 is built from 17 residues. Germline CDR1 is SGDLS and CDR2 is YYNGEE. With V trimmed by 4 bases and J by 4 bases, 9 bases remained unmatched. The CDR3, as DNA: TGTGCCAGCAGCCCACCACTTAGCGGGGGGGCCACCGGGGAGCTGTTTTTT. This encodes CASSPPLSGGATGELFF. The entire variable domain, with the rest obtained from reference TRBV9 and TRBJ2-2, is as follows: DSGVTQTPKHLITATGQRVTLRCSPRSGDLSVYWYQQSLDQGLQFLIQYYNGEERAKGNILERFSAQQFPDLHSELNLSSLELGDSALYFCASSPPLSGGATGELFFGEGSRLTVL.

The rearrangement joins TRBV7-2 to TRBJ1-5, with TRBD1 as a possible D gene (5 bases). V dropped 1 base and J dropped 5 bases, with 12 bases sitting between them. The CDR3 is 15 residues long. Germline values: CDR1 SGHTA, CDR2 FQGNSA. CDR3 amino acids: CASSLGFQGHQPQHF. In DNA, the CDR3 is TGTGCCAGCAGCTTAGGGTTTCAGGGCCATCAGCCCCAGCATTTT. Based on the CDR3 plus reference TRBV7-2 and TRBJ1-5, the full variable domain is GAGVSQSPSNKVTEKGKDVELRCDPISGHTALYWYRQSLGQGLEFLIYFQGNSAPDKSGLPSDRFSAERTGGSVSTLTIQRTQQEDSAVYLCASSLGFQGHQPQHFGDGTRLSIL.